These 13 T cell receptor beta chains came from one sample sequenced in a study of control samples from healthy donors and cancer patients. The method was immunoSEQ multiplex PCR; TCRdb's version includes in-frame clones alone and lacks a portion of them. Of 57,000 or so clones listed, around 95% were seen once; the top ten hold less than 4.5%. Input material: blood. These receptors all come from a man aged 30-40 years in good health.

This chain connects TRBV5-4 to TRBJ1-1; perhaps TRBD1 as D (5 bases). Germline V CDR1 and CDR2: SGHNT, YYREEE (reference sequence). Deletions cut 4 bases from V and 1 base from J, with 14 bases between. The CDR3 loop spans 15 amino acids. Written as DNA, the CDR3 is TGTGCCAGCAGCAAGGTGGCCGGGGGGAACACTGAAGCTTTCTTT. Protein: CASSKVAGGNTEAFF. The whole variable domain, filled in from reference TRBV5-4 and TRBJ1-1, reads ETGVTQSPTHLIKTRGQQVTLRCSSQSGHNTVSWYQQALGQGPQFIFQYYREEENGRGNFPPRFSGLQFPNYSSELNVNALELDDSALYLCASSKVAGGNTEAFFGQGTRLTVV.

The chain couples TRBV27 to TRBJ2-3, with D possibly being TRBD1 or TRBD2 (6 bases each). The germline CDR1 and CDR2 sequences are MNHEY and SMNVEV (reference sequence). Trimming cost V 2 bases and J 6 bases, with 15 bases left between them. The CDR3 extends over 15 amino acids. The CDR3 DNA sequence: TGTGCCAGCAGTTTAAGATGGGGGGCCGGGGATACGCAGTATTTT. Translated, it gives CASSLRWGAGDTQYF.

V and J are TRBV14 and TRBJ2-7, with TRBD2 matching over 11 bases. This CDR3 spans 16 amino acids. The trim removed 4 bases at V and 6 bases at J, leaving 11 bases unmatched. Germline assignment: CDR1 SGHDN and CDR2 FVKESK. The CDR3 nucleotides are TGTGCCAGCAGCCCCCCCGGGCTAGCGGGAGGCGGCGAGCAGTACTTC. This codes for CASSPPGLAGGGEQYF.

This chain joins TRBV10-2 and TRBJ2-5; D is ambiguous. Germline V CDR1 and CDR2: WSHSY, SAAADI. The CDR3 is made up of 11 amino acids. Trimming took off 2 bases at V and 5 bases at J, with 3 bases between the two ends. The CDR3 protein is CASSERETQYF. The DNA of the CDR3 is TGCGCCAGCAGTGAGCGGGAGACCCAGTACTTC.

The chain couples TRBV6-5 to TRBJ1-4; TRBD1 agrees at 8 bases. Germline V gene lookup returns CDR1 MNHEY and CDR2 SVGAGI. This CDR3 is 15 amino acids long. V gave up 4 bases and J gave up 4 bases; unmatched junction bases: 5. CDR3 in amino acids: CASSFTQGDNEKLFF. The DNA for the CDR3 is TGTGCCAGCAGTTTCACACAGGGGGATAATGAAAAACTGTTTTTT.

This chain connects TRBV27 to TRBJ2-7; possible D gene TRBD2, 6 bases. The CDR3 length is 16 residues. Per germline, CDR1 MNHEY and CDR2 SMNVEV (reference sequence). With 1 base removed from V and 0 bases from J, the gap between germline ends came to 13 bases. The CDR3: CASSLFSGGTSYEQYF. In DNA, the CDR3 is TGTGCCAGCAGTTTATTCAGCGGAGGGACCTCCTACGAGCAGTACTTC.

This clone was detected only once. The chain recombines TRBV18 with TRBJ1-1; TRBD1 agrees at 9 bases. Germline V gives CDR1 KGHSH, CDR2 LQKENI. Trimming took 4 bases from V and 5 from J; bases not matched to a gene: 8. The CDR3 is made up of 15 amino acids. DNA for the CDR3: TGTGCCAGCTCACTGTCGACAGGGGGAAGAACTGAAGCTTTCTTT. It specifies CASSLSTGGRTEAFF.

This clone was observed a handful of times. V gene TRBV19 combines with J gene TRBJ1-6; D gene ambiguous. V lost 7 bases and J 5 bases, leaving 12 bases between the germline ends. Germline CDR1 and CDR2: LNHDA and SQIVND (reference sequence). The CDR3 has 14 residues. In nucleotides, the CDR3 is TGTGCCAGTACCCCGGGCAGAGATAATTCACCCCTCCACTTT. Its protein is CASTPGRDNSPLHF. Full variable domain (missing parts from reference TRBV19 and TRBJ1-6): DGGITQSPKYLFRKEGQNVTLSCEQNLNHDAMYWYRQDPGQGLRLIYYSQIVNDFQKGDIAEGYSVSREKKESFPLTVTSAQKNPTAFYLCASTPGRDNSPLHFGNGTRLTVT.

The chain has TRBV5-8 and TRBJ2-5; 7 nucleotides agree with TRBD2. CDR1 and CDR2 (germline): SGHTS, YDEGEE. This CDR3 spans 15 amino acids. The V and J ends lost 2 bases and 4 bases, in that order; junction bases with no gene match: 8. In nucleotides, the CDR3 is TGTGCCAGCAGCTTCAGACTAGCCGGGGGAGAGACCCAGTACTTC. Translated: CASSFRLAGGETQYF.

This rearrangement joins TRBV25-1 to TRBJ2-1; TRBD2 matches 8 bases. This CDR3 is built from 16 residues. Germline CDR1 MGHDK, CDR2 SYGVNS. J gave up 6 bases and V 5 bases, and 12 bases lay outside the gene matches. CDR3 bases: TGTGCCAGCAGTCCTCCCCCCACGGGGGGGCTCAATGAGCAGTTCTTC. Translated, it gives CASSPPPTGGLNEQFF.

The V call is TRBV7-9, the J call TRBJ2-7; D gene uncertain. Per the germline V gene, CDR1 is SEHNR and CDR2 is FQNEAQ (reference sequence). The CDR3 is 13 residues long. The ends were cut back, 4 bases at V and 6 bases at J, with 13 bases in the middle. This chain's CDR3 is CASSSQLLFEQYF. CDR3 DNA: TGTGCCAGCAGCTCCCAGCTCCTTTTCGAGCAGTACTTC.

The V and J genes are TRBV5-1 and TRBJ2-2; TRBD2 is a possible D gene (6 bases). V was trimmed by 2 bases and J by 7 bases, leaving 15 bases between them. Germline CDR1 and CDR2: SGHRS and YFSETQ. The CDR3 has 15 amino acids. CDR3 amino acids: CASSFPPPGGGELFF. The CDR3 DNA sequence: TGCGCCAGCAGCTTTCCTCCCCCCGGGGGCGGGGAGCTGTTTTTT.

This chain's CDR3 is CASSQARTGEQPQHF. The CDR3 DNA is TGCGCCAGCAGCCAAGCACGGACAGGGGAACAGCCCCAGCATTTT. The rearrangement uses TRBV4-1 and TRBJ1-5; 9 nucleotides agree with TRBD1. Trimming at V came to 1 base and at J to 7 bases, leaving 5 bases not matched to a gene. The germline gives CDR1 MGHRA, CDR2 YSYEKL. CDR3 length equals 15 residues.